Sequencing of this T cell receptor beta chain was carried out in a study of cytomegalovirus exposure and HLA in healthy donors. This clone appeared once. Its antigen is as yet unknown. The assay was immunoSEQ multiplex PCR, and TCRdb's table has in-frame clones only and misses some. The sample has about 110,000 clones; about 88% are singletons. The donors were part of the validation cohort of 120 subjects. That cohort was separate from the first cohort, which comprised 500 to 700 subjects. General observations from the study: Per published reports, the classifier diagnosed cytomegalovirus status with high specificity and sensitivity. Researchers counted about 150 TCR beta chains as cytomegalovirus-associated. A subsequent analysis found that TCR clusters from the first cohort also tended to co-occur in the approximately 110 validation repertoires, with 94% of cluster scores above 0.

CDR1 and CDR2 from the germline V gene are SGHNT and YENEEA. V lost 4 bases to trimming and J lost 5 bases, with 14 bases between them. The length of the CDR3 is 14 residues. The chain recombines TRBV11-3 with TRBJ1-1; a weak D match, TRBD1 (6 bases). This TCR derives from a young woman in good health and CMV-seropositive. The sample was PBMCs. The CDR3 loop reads CASSYTQGITEAFF. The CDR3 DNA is TGTGCCAGCAGCTACACACAGGGTATTACTGAAGCTTTCTTT.